This TCR beta chain was recorded in a study of cytomegalovirus exposure and HLA in healthy donors. The count of this clone is one. Germline V CDR1 and CDR2: SGHTA, FQGNSA. The germline V and J ends were trimmed by 2 bases and 10 bases, with 11 bases remaining between them. The CDR3 has 12 residues. Clones were sequenced by immunoSEQ multiplex PCR, and TCRdb holds only the in-frame ones, with some missing. Of about 63,000 clones listed, more than 70% are singletons. The TCR sequence derives from a young woman in good health and CMV-seronegative. The V call is TRBV7-2, the J call TRBJ1-1; D unclear. The source material was PBMCs. The CDR3 DNA reads as TGTGCCAGCAGCTTAAACCTAGGAAGAGCTTTCTTT. This translates into CASSLNLGRAFF.